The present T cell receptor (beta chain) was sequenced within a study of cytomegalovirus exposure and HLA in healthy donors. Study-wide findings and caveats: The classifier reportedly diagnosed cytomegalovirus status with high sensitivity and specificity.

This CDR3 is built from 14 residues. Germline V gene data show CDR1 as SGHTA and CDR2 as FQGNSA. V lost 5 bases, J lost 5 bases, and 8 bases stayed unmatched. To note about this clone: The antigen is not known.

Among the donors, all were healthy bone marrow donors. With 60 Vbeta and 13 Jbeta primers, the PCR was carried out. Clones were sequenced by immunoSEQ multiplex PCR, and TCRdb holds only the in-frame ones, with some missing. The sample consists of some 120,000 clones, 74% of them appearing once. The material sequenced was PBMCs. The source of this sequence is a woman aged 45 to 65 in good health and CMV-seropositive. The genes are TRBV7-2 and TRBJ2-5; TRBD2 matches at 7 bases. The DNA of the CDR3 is TGTGCCAGCAGCGGCAGCCAACTAGCGGAGACCCAGTACTTC. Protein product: CASSGSQLAETQYF.